The entry below gives a single T cell receptor beta chain sequence along with its context. What it binds is not known. CDR3 size: 16 residues. Germline lookup yields CDR1 LGHNT and CDR2 FRNRAP. The J segment lost 7 bases and the V segment lost 1 base, leaving 6 bases of the junction unmatched. The data originate from a study of lymphopenia after photon versus proton radiotherapy. Broader study findings: After lymphocyte nadir, photon-treated repertoires showed oligoclonal expansion, especially CD8+ Temra. Photon-treated patients lost naive T cells and TCR diversity; proton-treated stayed stable. Larger post-nadir TCR diversity loss correlated inversely with survival in deceased patients.

Assay used: immunoSEQ multiplex PCR; TCRdb lists only in-frame clones, some missing. The sample comprises approximately 45,000 clones, 65% to 90% of which are singletons, and approximately 2.1% rests with the top ten. This specimen was peripheral blood, taken from a patient treated with photon-based radiotherapy. This receptor was taken from a man between 40 and 49 years old with gastric cancer. The chain carries TRBV12-5 and TRBJ2-1; 11 bases align to TRBD1. The CDR3 DNA reads TGTGCTAGTGGTTTGGCCTCCGGGACAGGGGGGAATGAGCAGTTCTTC. Protein sequence: CASGLASGTGGNEQFF.